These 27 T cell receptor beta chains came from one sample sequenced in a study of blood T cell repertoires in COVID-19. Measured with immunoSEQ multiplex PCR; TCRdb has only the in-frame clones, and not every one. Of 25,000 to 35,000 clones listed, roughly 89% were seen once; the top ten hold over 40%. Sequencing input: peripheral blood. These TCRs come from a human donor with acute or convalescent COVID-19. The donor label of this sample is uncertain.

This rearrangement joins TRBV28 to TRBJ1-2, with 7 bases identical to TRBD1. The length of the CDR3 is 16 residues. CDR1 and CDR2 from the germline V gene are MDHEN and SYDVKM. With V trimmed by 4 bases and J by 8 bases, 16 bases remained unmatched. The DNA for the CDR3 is TGTGCCAGCAGTTCCCAGGGGACAGAGGTTTCGGGGGGCTACACCTTC. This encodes CASSSQGTEVSGGYTF.

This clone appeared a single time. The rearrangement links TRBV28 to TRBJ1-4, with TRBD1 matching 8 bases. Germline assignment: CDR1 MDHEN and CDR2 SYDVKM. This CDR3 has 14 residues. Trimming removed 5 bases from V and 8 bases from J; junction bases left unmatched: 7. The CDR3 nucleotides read TGTGCCAGCAGTCCCGACAGGGGAGTAGAAAAACTGTTTTTT. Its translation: CASSPDRGVEKLFF.

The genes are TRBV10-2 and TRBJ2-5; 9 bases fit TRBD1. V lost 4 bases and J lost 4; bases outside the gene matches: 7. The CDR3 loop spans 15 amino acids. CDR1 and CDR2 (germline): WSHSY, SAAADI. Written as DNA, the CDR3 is TGCGCCAGCAGTGCCCTACGGACAGGGGTAGAGACCCAGTACTTC. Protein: CASSALRTGVETQYF.

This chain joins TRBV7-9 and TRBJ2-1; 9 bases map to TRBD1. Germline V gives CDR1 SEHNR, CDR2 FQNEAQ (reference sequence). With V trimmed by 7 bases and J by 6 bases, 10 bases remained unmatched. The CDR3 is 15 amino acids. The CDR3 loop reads CASTSRAGQGNEQFF. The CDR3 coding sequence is TGTGCCAGCACCTCCCGGGCGGGACAGGGCAATGAGCAGTTCTTC.

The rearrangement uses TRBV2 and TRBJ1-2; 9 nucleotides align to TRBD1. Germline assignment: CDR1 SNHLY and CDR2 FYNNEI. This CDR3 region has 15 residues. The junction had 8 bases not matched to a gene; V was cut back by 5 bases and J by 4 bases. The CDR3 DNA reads TGTGCCAGCAGTACGGACAGGGGAGGCACCTATGGCTACACCTTC. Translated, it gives CASSTDRGGTYGYTF. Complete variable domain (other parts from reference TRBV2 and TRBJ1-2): EPEVTQTPSHQVTQMGQEVILRCVPISNHLYFYWYRQILGQKVEFLVSFYNNEISEKSEIFDDQFSVERPDGSNFTLKIRSTKLEDSAMYFCASSTDRGGTYGYTFGSGTRLTVV.

The CDR3 region has the DNA TGTGCCAGCAGCTTAGGGCTAGCGGGTCGCACAGATACGCAGTATTTT. Its protein is CASSLGLAGRTDTQYF. The rearrangement joins TRBV7-9 to TRBJ2-3; 8 nucleotides align to TRBD2. This CDR3 is 16 amino acids long. Looked up from germline, CDR1 is SEHNR and CDR2 is FQNEAQ (reference sequence). V lost 1 base to trimming and J lost 1 base; unmatched junction nucleotides: 4.

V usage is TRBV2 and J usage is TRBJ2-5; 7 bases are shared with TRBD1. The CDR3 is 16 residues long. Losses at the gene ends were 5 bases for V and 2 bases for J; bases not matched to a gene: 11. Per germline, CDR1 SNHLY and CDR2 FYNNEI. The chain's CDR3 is CASSHRSQGVQETQYF. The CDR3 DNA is TGTGCCAGCAGTCACAGATCCCAGGGGGTTCAAGAGACCCAGTACTTC.

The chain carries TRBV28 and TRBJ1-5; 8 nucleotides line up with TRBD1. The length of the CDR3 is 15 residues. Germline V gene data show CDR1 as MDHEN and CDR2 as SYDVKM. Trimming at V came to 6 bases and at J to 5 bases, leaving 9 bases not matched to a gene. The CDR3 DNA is TGTGCCAGCAGCCCCGGGACAGGACCATATCAGCCCCAGCATTTT. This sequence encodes CASSPGTGPYQPQHF.

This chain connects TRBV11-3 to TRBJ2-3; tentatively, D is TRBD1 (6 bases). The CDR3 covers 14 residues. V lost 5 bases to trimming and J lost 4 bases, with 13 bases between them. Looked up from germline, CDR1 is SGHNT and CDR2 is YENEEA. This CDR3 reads CASSDQGRADTQYF. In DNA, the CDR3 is TGTGCCAGCAGCGATCAGGGGCGGGCAGATACGCAGTATTTT.

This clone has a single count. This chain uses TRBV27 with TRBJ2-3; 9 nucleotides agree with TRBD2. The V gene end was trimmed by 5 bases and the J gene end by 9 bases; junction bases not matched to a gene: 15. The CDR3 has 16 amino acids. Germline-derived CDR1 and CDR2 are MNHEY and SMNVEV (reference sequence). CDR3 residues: CASSPERGAGIRTQYF. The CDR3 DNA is TGTGCCAGCAGTCCTGAGCGGGGGGCGGGGATTCGGACGCAGTATTTT.

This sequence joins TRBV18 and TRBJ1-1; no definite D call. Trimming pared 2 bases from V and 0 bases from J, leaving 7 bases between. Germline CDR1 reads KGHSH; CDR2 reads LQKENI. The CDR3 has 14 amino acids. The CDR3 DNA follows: TGTGCCAGCTCACCATCGCAGGTGAACACTGAAGCTTTCTTT. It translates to CASSPSQVNTEAFF. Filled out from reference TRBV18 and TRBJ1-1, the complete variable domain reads NAGVMQNPRHLVRRRGQEARLRCSPMKGHSHVYWYRQLPEEGLKFMVYLQKENIIDESGMPKERFSAEFPKEGPSILRIQQVVRGDSAAYFCASSPSQVNTEAFFGQGTRLTVV.

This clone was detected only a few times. The CDR3 spells CASSTAIGDEKLFF. The CDR3 DNA sequence: TGTGCCAGTAGTACCGCAATCGGAGATGAAAAACTGTTTTTT. V gene TRBV19 combines with J gene TRBJ1-4; D uncertain. The V end was cut by 4 bases, the J end by 6 bases, with 12 bases between. CDR3 length: 14 amino acids. CDR1 is LNHDA, CDR2 SQIVND, per germline (reference sequence).

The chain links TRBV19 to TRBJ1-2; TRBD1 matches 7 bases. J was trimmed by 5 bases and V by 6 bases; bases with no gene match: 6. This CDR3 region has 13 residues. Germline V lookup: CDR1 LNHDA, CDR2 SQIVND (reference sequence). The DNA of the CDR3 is TGTGCCAGTAGGCCGGGACAGTTTTATGGCTACACCTTC. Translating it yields CASRPGQFYGYTF.

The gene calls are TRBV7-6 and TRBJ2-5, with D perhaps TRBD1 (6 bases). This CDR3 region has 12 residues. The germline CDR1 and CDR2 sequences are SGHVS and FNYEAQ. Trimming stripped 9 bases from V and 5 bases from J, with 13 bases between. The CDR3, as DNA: TGTGCCAGTAGCAGGGGTCCGGAGACCCAGTACTTC. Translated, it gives CASSRGPETQYF. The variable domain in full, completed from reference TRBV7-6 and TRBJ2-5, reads GAGVSQSPRYKVTKRGQDVALRCDPISGHVSLYWYRQALGQGPEFLTYFNYEAQQDKSGLPNDRFSAERPEGSISTLTIQRTEQRDSAMYRCASSRGPETQYFGPGTRLLVL.

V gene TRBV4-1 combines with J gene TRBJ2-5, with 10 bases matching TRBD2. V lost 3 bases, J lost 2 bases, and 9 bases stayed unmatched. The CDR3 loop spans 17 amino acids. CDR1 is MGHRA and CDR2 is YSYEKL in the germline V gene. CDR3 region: CASSQAEGAGGQETQYF. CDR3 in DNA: TGCGCCAGCAGCCAGGCCGAGGGAGCGGGGGGGCAAGAGACCCAGTACTTC.

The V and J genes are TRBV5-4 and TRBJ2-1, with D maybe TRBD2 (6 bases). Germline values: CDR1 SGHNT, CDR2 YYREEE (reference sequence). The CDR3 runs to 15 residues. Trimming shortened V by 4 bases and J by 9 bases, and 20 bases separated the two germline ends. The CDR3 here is CASSPRGAGRGEQFF. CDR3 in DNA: TGTGCCAGCAGCCCCAGAGGGGCGGGAAGGGGTGAGCAGTTCTTC.

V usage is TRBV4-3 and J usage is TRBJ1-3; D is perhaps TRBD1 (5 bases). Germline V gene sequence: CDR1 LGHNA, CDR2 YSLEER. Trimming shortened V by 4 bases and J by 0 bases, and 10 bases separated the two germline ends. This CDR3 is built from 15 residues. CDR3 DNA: TGCGCCAGCAGCCGAGACAGTTCCTCTGGAAACACCATATATTTT. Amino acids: CASSRDSSSGNTIYF.

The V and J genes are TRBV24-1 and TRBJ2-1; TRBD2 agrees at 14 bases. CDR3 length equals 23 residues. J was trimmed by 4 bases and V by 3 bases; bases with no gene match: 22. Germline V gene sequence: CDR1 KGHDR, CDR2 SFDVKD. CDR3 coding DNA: TGTGCCACCAGTGATCCGGGCGGACAGGGACTGACTAGCGGGAGGGGGGTTTACAATGAGCAGTTCTTC. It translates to CATSDPGGQGLTSGRGVYNEQFF.

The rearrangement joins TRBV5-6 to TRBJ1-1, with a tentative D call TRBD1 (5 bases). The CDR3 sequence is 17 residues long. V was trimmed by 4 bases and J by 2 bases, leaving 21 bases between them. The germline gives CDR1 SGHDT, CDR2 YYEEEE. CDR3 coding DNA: TGTGCCAGCAGCGGATACGACAGATCTAGTGGAAACACTGAAGCTTTCTTT. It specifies CASSGYDRSSGNTEAFF. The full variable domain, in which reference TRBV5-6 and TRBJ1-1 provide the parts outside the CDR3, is DAGVTQSPTHLIKTRGQQVTLRCSPKSGHDTVSWYQQALGQGPQFIFQYYEEEERQRGNFPDRFSGHQFPNYSSELNVNALLLGDSALYLCASSGYDRSSGNTEAFFGQGTRLTVV.

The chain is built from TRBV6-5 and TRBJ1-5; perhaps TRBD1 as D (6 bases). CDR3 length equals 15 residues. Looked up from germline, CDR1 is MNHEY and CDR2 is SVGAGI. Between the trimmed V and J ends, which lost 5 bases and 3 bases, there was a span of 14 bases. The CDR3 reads CASSPDSSNNQPQHF. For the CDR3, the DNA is TGTGCCAGCAGTCCGGACAGTTCCAACAATCAGCCCCAGCATTTT.

The CDR3 is CASSLDRAQETQYF. DNA of the CDR3: TGTGCCAGCAGTCTTGACAGGGCACAAGAGACCCAGTACTTC. This chain connects TRBV6-5 to TRBJ2-5, with 7 bases that match TRBD1. Trimming removed 5 bases from V and 2 bases from J; junction bases left unmatched: 5. Germline CDR1 and CDR2: MNHEY and SVGAGI. The CDR3 is made up of 14 amino acids.

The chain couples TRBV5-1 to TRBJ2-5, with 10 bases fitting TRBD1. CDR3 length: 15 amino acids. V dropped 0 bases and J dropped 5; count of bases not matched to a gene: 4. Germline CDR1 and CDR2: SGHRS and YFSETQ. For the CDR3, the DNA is TGCGCCAGCAGCTTGGCCGACAGGGGGCTGGAGACCCAGTACTTC. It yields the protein CASSLADRGLETQYF.

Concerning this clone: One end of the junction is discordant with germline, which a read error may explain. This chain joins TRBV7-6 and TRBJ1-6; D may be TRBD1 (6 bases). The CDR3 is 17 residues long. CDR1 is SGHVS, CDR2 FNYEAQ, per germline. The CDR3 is CAGSSQGPSSYNSPLHF. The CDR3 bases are TGTGCCGGCAGCTCGCAGGGGCCGAGCTCCTATAATTCGCCCCTCCACTTT. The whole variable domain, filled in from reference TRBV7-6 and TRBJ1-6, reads GAGVSQSPRYKVTKRGQDVALRCDPISGHVSLYWYRQALGQGPEFLTYFNYEAQQDKSGLPNDRFSAERPEGSISTLTIQRTEQRDSAMYRCAGSSQGPSSYNSPLHFGNGTRLTVT.

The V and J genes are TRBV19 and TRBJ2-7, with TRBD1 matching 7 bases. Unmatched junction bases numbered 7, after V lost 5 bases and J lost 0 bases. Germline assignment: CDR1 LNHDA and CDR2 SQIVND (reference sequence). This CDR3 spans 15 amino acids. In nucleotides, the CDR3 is TGTGCCAGTAGTTCCGCTTCAGGGGGCTCCTACGAGCAGTACTTC. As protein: CASSSASGGSYEQYF.

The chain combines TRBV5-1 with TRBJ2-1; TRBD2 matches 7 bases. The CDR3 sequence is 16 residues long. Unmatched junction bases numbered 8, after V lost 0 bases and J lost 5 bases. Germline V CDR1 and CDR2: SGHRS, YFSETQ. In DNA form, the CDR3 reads TGCGCCAGCAGCTTGGGCGGGGGATGGGGTAACAATGAGCAGTTCTTC. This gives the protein CASSLGGGWGNNEQFF.

For the CDR3, the DNA is TGTGCCAGCAGCGGAATCGGGTCCTACGAGCAGTACTTC. Translation gives CASSGIGSYEQYF. The chain has TRBV9 and TRBJ2-7, with unresolved D. This CDR3 spans 13 amino acids. Trimming removed 3 bases from V and 1 base from J, with 8 bases in between. In germline, CDR1 is SGDLS, CDR2 YYNGEE. Based on the CDR3 plus reference TRBV9 and TRBJ2-7, the full variable domain is DSGVTQTPKHLITATGQRVTLRCSPRSGDLSVYWYQQSLDQGLQFLIQYYNGEERAKGNILERFSAQQFPDLHSELNLSSLELGDSALYFCASSGIGSYEQYFGPGTRLTVT.

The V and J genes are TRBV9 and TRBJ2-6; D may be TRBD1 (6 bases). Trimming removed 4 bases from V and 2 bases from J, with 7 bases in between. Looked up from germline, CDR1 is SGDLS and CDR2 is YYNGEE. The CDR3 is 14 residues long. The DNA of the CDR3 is TGTGCCAGCAGCCGGGACACTGGGGCCAACGTCCTGACTTTC. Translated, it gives CASSRDTGANVLTF.